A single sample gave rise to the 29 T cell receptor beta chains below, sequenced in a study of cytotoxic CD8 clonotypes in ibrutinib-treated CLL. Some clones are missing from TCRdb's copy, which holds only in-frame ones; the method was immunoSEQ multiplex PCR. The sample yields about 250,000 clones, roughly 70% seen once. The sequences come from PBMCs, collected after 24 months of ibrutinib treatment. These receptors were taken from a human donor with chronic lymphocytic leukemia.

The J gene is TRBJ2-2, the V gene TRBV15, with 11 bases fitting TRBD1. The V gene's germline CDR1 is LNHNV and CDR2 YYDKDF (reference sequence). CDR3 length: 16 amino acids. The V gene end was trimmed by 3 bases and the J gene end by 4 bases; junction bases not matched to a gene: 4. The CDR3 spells CATSSGQGAFTGELFF. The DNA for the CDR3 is TGTGCCACCAGCAGCGGACAGGGGGCGTTCACCGGGGAGCTGTTTTTT.

CDR3 nucleotide sequence: TGTGCCAGCAGCCCCCAAGGGGATCAGCCCCAGCATTTT. Its protein product is CASSPQGDQPQHF. This chain links TRBV7-2 with TRBJ1-5, with D possibly being TRBD1 (5 bases). Between the trimmed V and J ends, which lost 5 bases and 5 bases, there was a span of 10 bases. This CDR3 is 13 amino acids long. The germline gives CDR1 SGHTA, CDR2 FQGNSA. The full variable domain, its missing parts supplied by reference TRBV7-2 and TRBJ1-5, is GAGVSQSPSNKVTEKGKDVELRCDPISGHTALYWYRQSLGQGLEFLIYFQGNSAPDKSGLPSDRFSAERTGGSVSTLTIQRTQQEDSAVYLCASSPQGDQPQHFGDGTRLSIL.

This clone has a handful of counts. This chain's CDR3 is CASSGSSGANVLTF. The CDR3 DNA sequence: TGTGCCAGCAGTGGAAGCTCTGGGGCCAACGTCCTGACTTTC. The chain links TRBV2 to TRBJ2-6; D gene uncertain. CDR3 length equals 14 residues. The germline V gene encodes CDR1 SNHLY and CDR2 FYNNEI. Deletions cut 4 bases from V and 0 bases from J, with 4 bases between.

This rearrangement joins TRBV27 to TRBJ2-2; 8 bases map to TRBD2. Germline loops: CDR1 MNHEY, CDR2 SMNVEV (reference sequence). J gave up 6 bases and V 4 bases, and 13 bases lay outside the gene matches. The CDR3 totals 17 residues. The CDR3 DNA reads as TGTGCCAGCAGTTGGCTTCTTGGCAGCGGGAGTGCCGGGGAGCTGTTTTTT. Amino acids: CASSWLLGSGSAGELFF.

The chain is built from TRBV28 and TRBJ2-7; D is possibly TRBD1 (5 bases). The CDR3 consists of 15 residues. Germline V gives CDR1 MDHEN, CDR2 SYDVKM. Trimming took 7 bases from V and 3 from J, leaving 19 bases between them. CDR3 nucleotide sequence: TGTGCCAGCACACCGGGCGACAGCTTAGTCTACGAGCAGTACTTC. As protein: CASTPGDSLVYEQYF.

The CDR3 spells CASSYSILAVFYEQYF. DNA for the CDR3: TGTGCCAGCAGTTACTCGATACTAGCGGTCTTCTACGAGCAGTACTTC. The chain carries TRBV6-6 and TRBJ2-7; TRBD2 aligns across 8 bases. V was clipped by 0 bases and J by 3 bases; unmatched bases: 7. CDR1 and CDR2 from the germline V gene are MNHNY and SVGAGI (reference sequence). The CDR3 contains 16 residues.

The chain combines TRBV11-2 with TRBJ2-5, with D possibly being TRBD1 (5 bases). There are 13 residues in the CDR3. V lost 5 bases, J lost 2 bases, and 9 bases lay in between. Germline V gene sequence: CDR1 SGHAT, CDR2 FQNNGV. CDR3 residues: CASSQGGQETQYF. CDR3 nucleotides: TGTGCCAGCAGCCAGGGTGGGCAAGAGACCCAGTACTTC.

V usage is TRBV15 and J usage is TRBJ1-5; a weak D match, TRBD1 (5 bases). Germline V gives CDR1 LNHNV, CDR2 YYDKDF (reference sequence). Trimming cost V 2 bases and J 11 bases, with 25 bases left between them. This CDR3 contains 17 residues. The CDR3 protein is CATSRPSGPGGAQAQHF. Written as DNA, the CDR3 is TGTGCCACCAGCAGACCCTCTGGCCCAGGAGGGGCACAGGCCCAGCATTTT.

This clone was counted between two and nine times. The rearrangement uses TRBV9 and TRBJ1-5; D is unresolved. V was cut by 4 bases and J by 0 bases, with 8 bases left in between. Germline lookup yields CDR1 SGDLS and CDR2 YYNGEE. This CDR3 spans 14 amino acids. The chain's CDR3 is CASSRDPSNQPQHF. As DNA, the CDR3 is TGTGCCAGCAGCAGAGACCCTAGCAATCAGCCCCAGCATTTT.

The CDR3 DNA follows: TGTGCCAGTAGTATAGATCTATGGGGCCATAGCAATCAGCCCCAGCATTTT. Translation: CASSIDLWGHSNQPQHF. The gene calls are TRBV19 and TRBJ1-5; maybe TRBD1 (5 bases). This CDR3 has 17 amino acids. V was trimmed by 0 bases and J by 0 bases, leaving 12 bases between them. Germline-derived CDR1 and CDR2 are LNHDA and SQIVND (reference sequence).

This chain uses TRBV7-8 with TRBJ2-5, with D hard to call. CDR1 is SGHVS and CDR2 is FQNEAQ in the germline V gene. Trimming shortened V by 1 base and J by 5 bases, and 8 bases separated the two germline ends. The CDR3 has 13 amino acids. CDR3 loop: CASSLGTLETQYF. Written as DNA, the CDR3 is TGTGCCAGCAGCTTAGGAACTCTCGAGACCCAGTACTTC.

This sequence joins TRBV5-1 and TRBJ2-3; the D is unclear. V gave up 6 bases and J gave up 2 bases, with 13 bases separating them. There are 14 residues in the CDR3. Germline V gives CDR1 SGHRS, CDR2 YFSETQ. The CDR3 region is CASTFLDITDTQYF. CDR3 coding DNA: TGCGCCAGCACCTTTCTCGACATCACAGATACGCAGTATTTT.

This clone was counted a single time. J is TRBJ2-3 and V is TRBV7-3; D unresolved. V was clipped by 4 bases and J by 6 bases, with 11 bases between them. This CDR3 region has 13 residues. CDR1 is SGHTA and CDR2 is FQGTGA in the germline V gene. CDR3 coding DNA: TGTGCCAGCAGCTCACACGCAAAGGATACGCAGTATTTT. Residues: CASSSHAKDTQYF.

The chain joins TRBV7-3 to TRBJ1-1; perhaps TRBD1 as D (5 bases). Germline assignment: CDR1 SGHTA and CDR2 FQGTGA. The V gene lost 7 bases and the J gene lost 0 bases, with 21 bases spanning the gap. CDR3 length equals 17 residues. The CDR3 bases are TGTGCCAGCACTCAAAATCCCCCCGGGGCACTGAACACTGAAGCTTTCTTT. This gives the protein CASTQNPPGALNTEAFF.

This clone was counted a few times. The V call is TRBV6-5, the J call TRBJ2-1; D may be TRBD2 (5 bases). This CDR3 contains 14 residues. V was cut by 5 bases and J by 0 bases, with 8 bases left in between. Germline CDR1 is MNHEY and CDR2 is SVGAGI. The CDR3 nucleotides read TGTGCCAGCAGTCCCGCGGGCTCCTACAATGAGCAGTTCTTC. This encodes CASSPAGSYNEQFF.

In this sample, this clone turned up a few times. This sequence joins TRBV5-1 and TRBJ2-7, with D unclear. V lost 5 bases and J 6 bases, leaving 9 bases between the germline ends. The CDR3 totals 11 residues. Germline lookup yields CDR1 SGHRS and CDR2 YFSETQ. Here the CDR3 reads CASRTESEQYF. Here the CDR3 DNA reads TGCGCCAGCAGAACGGAATCCGAGCAGTACTTC.

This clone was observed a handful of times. CDR3: CASSFFRLSSTDTQYF. The CDR3 nucleotides read TGTGCCAGCAGTTTCTTTCGACTCAGCTCCACAGATACGCAGTATTTT. The chain has TRBV27 and TRBJ2-3; D remains ambiguous. The germline CDR1 and CDR2 sequences are MNHEY and SMNVEV (reference sequence). The CDR3 length is 16 residues. V lost 3 bases to trimming and J lost 2 bases, with 15 bases between them.

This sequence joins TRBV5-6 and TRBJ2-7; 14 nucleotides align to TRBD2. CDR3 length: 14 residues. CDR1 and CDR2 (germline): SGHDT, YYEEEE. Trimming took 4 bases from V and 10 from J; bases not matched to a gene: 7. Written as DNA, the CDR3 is TGTGCCAGCAGCGGGACTAGCGGGAGTGGGCGCCAGTACTTC. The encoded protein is CASSGTSGSGRQYF.

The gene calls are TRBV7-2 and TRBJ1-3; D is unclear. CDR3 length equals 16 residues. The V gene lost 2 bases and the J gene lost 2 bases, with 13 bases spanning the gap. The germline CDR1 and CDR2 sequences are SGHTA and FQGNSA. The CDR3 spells CASSLTSAAAGNTIYF. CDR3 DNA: TGTGCCAGCAGCTTAACCTCAGCAGCCGCTGGAAACACCATATATTTT.

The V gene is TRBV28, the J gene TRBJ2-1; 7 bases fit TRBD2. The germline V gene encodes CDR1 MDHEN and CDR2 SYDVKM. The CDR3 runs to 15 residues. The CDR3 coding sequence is TGTGCTACGATTTGGAGCGGGACCTTAAGCAATGAGCAGTTCTTC. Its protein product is CATIWSGTLSNEQFF.

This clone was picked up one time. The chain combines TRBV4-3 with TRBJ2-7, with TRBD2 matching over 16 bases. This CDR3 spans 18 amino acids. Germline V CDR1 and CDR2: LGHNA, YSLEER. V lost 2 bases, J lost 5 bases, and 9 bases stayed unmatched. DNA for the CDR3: TGCGCCAGCAGCCAAACCCTGGGACTAGCGGGAGGGGCGGACGAGCAGTACTTC. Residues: CASSQTLGLAGGADEQYF.

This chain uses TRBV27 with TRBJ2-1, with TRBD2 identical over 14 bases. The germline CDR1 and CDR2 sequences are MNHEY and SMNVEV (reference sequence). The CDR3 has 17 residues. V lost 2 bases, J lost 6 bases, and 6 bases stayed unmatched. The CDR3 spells CASSLPATSGRANEQFF. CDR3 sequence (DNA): TGTGCCAGCAGTTTACCCGCGACTAGCGGGAGGGCCAATGAGCAGTTCTTC.

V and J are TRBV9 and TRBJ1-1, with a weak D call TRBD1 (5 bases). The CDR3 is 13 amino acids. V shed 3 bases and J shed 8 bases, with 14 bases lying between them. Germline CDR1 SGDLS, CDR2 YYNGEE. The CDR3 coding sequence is TGTGCCAGCAGCGCAACTGAAGGGGCAGAAGCTTTCTTT. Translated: CASSATEGAEAFF.

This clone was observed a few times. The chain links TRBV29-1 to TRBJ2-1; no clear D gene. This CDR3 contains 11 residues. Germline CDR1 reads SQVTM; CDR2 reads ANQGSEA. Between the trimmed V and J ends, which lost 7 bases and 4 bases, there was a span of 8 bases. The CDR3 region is CSARAYNEQFF. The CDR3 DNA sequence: TGCAGCGCCCGCGCTTACAATGAGCAGTTCTTC.

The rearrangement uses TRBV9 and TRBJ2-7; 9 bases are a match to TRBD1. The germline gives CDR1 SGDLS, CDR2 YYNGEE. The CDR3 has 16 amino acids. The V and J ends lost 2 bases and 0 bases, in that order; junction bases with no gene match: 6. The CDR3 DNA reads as TGTGCCAGCAGCGTGACCCCGGGACAGGGCTCCTACGAGCAGTACTTC. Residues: CASSVTPGQGSYEQYF.

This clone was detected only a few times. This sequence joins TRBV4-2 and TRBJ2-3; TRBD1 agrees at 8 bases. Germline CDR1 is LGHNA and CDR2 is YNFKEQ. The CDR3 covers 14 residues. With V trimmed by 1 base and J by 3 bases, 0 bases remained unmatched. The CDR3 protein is CASSQGTGTDTQYF. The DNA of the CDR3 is TGTGCCAGCAGCCAAGGGACAGGGACAGATACGCAGTATTTT.

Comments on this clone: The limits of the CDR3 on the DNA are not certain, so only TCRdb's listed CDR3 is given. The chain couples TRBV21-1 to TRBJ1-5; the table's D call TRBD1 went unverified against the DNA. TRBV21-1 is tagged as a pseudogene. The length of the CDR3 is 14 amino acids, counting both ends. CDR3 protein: CASKLLFATGAQHF.

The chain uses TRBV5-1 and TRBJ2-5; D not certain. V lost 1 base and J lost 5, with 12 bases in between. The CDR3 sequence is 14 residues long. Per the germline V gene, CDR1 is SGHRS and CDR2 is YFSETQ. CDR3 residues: CASSLSGAGETQYF. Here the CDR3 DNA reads TGCGCCAGCAGCTTGTCGGGCGCTGGGGAGACCCAGTACTTC. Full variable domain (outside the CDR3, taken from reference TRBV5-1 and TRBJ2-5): KAGVTQTPRYLIKTRGQQVTLSCSPISGHRSVSWYQQTPGQGLQFLFEYFSETQRNKGNFPGRFSGRQFSNSRSEMNVSTLELGDSALYLCASSLSGAGETQYFGPGTRLLVL.

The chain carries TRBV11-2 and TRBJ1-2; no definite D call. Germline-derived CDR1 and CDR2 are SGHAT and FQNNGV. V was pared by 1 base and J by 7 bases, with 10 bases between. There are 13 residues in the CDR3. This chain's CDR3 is CASSLVGRGGYTF. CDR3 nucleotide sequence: TGTGCCAGCAGCTTAGTTGGGCGGGGTGGCTACACCTTC.